The next 16 T cell receptor beta chains were all read from a single sample in a study of T cell repertoires in cytomegalovirus infection. These TCRs are of unknown antigen specificity. Each CDR3 protein gets one entry after TCRdb re-called the reads with MiXCR. The repertoire holds fewer than 850,000 distinct CDR3 sequences, with roughly 28% as singletons. The sequencing used cultured CD8+ T cells from PBMCs, collected from culture after CMV antigen stimulation. Every receptor here comes from a human donor in good health (CMV status not recorded). Some clones in this sample may be carry-over from other donors' samples.

V is TRBV7-6 and J is TRBJ2-1, with 10 positions matching TRBD1. Germline V lookup: CDR1 SGHVS, CDR2 FNYEAQ. Trimming took 4 bases from V and 7 from J; bases not matched to a gene: 7. CDR3 length equals 15 residues. CDR3 sequence reads: CASSYRTGGRNEQFF. CDR3 in DNA: TGTGCCAGCAGCTACAGGACAGGGGGTCGGAATGAGCAGTTCTTC.

The chain uses TRBV2 and TRBJ2-4; no clear D. CDR1 is SNHLY and CDR2 is FYNNEI in the germline V gene. V dropped 7 bases and J dropped 6 bases, with 7 bases sitting between them. The CDR3 covers 11 residues. The CDR3 bases are TGTGCCAGCATAGTTGGAAACATTCAGTACTTC. It specifies CASIVGNIQYF.

V usage is TRBV7-4 and J usage is TRBJ1-2, with TRBD1 identical over 8 bases. V lost 10 bases and J lost 3; bases outside the gene matches: 4. Germline CDR1 SGHVT, CDR2 SQSDAQ. CDR3 length: 12 residues. The CDR3 coding sequence is TGTGCCACGGACAGGGTAGACTATGGCTACACCTTC. This sequence encodes CATDRVDYGYTF.

This clonotype was observed a handful of times. The chain couples TRBV5-6 to TRBJ2-7; no definite D call. Trimming left V 4 bases short and J 4 bases short, with 9 bases between. Looked up from germline, CDR1 is SGHDT and CDR2 is YYEEEE. This CDR3 region has 12 residues. CDR3 DNA sequence: TGTGCCAGCAGCCTTTGGGCATACGAGCAGTACTTC. It encodes CASSLWAYEQYF.

This clonotype was counted a few times. The chain is built from TRBV12-3 or TRBV12-4 and TRBJ1-2; 9 nucleotides align to TRBD1. After removal of 7 bases from V and 3 bases from J, the junction contained 15 bases not matched to a gene. The CDR3 length is 17 residues. The CDR3 DNA sequence: TGTGCCAGCACCGGGACAGGGAGACTTCGGGATTACTATGGCTACACCTTC. It yields the protein CASTGTGRLRDYYGYTF.

This clonotype was recorded a few times. The J gene is TRBJ2-4, the V gene TRBV7-9; no clear D gene. The germline gives CDR1 SEHNR, CDR2 FQNEAQ (reference sequence). The V end lost 3 bases, the J end lost 0 bases, and 12 bases lay between the germline ends. The CDR3 runs to 16 residues. The chain's CDR3 is CASSLDEGLAKNIQYF. Here the CDR3 DNA reads TGTGCCAGCAGCTTGGACGAAGGGTTAGCCAAAAACATTCAGTACTTC.

The gene calls are TRBV18 and TRBJ2-2; tentative D call: TRBD1 (6 bases). The CDR3 has 16 residues. V was cut by 2 bases and J by 7 bases, with 17 bases left in between. Per germline, CDR1 KGHSH and CDR2 LQKENI. In DNA, the CDR3 is TGTGCCAGCTCACCATATGGACAGCATACCCGCGGGGAGCTGTTTTTT. Protein product: CASSPYGQHTRGELFF.

This clonotype was found a few times. The chain carries TRBV10-3 and TRBJ2-3, with 8 bases that match TRBD1. V dropped 5 bases and J dropped 7; count of bases not matched to a gene: 14. Germline assignment: CDR1 ENHRY and CDR2 SYGVKD. CDR3 length: 16 residues. CDR3 region: CAISTDRGRTLYTQYF. CDR3 coding DNA: TGTGCCATCAGTACCGACAGGGGAAGGACTCTCTATACGCAGTATTTT.

This sequence joins TRBV7-9 and TRBJ2-5; D is unclear. This CDR3 spans 16 amino acids. The V end was cut by 5 bases, the J end by 1 base, with 17 bases between. Germline V CDR1 and CDR2: SEHNR, FQNEAQ (reference sequence). The CDR3 here is CASSHLLLVTQETQYF. The DNA of the CDR3 is TGTGCCAGCAGCCACCTTTTGCTTGTGACCCAAGAGACCCAGTACTTC. The variable domain in full, completed from reference TRBV7-9 and TRBJ2-5, reads DTGVSQNPRHKITKRGQNVTFRCDPISEHNRLYWYRQTLGQGPEFLTYFQNEAQLEKSRLLSDRFSAERPKGSFSTLEIQRTEQGDSAMYLCASSHLLLVTQETQYFGPGTRLLVL.

The sample holds a few counts of this clonotype. CDR3 region: CASSPGEGSSTKQYF. DNA of the CDR3: TGTGCCAGCAGCCCCGGGGAGGGGAGTTCTACGAAGCAGTACTTC. This rearrangement joins TRBV4-2 to TRBJ2-7; TRBD2 matches 7 bases. CDR3 length: 15 residues. Germline CDR1 reads LGHNA; CDR2 reads YNFKEQ. The J segment lost 8 bases and the V segment lost 4 bases, leaving 14 bases of the junction unmatched.

The table lists this clonotype with a few counts. The chain carries TRBV6-6 and TRBJ1-2; no clear D. The CDR3 spans 13 residues. CDR1 and CDR2 (germline): MNHNY, SVGAGI (reference sequence). Deletions cut 1 base from V and 8 bases from J, with 11 bases between. The CDR3 sequence: CASSYFGSEGYTF. CDR3 coding DNA: TGTGCCAGCAGTTACTTTGGCAGCGAGGGCTACACCTTC.

This clonotype was seen only once. The CDR3 coding sequence is TGCAGTGCTAGAGCATCAGGGTGGACTGAAGCTTTCTTT. Its protein product is CSARASGWTEAFF. The chain employs TRBV20-1 and TRBJ1-1; maybe TRBD1 (5 bases). CDR3 size: 13 residues. The V gene lost 1 base and the J gene lost 5 bases, with 11 bases spanning the gap. Germline V gene sequence: CDR1 DFQATT, CDR2 SNEGSKA (reference sequence).

The V gene is TRBV28, the J gene TRBJ2-5, with 11 positions matching TRBD2. Trimming took 3 bases from V and 1 from J; bases not matched to a gene: 4. This CDR3 comprises 16 residues. Germline-derived CDR1 and CDR2 are MDHEN and SYDVKM. CDR3 sequence reads: CASSFWTSGPQETQYF. The CDR3 DNA reads TGTGCCAGCAGTTTCTGGACTAGCGGGCCCCAAGAGACCCAGTACTTC. Full variable domain (missing parts from reference TRBV28 and TRBJ2-5): DVKVTQSSRYLVKRTGEKVFLECVQDMDHENMFWYRQDPGLGLRLIYFSYDVKMKEKGDIPEGYSVSREKKERFSLILESASTNQTSMYLCASSFWTSGPQETQYFGPGTRLLVL.

The genes are TRBV10-3 and TRBJ2-5, with TRBD1 matching over 7 bases. V dropped 2 bases and J dropped 7; count of bases not matched to a gene: 7. This CDR3 region has 14 residues. Germline V gene sequence: CDR1 ENHRY, CDR2 SYGVKD. CDR3: CAISEPRGHGTQYF. The CDR3, as DNA: TGTGCCATCAGTGAGCCTAGGGGGCATGGGACCCAGTACTTC.

This clonotype was detected a few times. The chain links TRBV7-6 to TRBJ1-1; 10 bases are shared with TRBD1. Germline-derived CDR1 and CDR2 are SGHVS and FNYEAQ. CDR3 length equals 15 residues. V gave up 8 bases and J gave up 0 bases; unmatched junction bases: 6. Here the CDR3 DNA reads TGTGCCAGCGGCGGGGACAGGGGATTGAACACTGAAGCTTTCTTT. It encodes CASGGDRGLNTEAFF.

This clonotype has only a few counts. V gene TRBV7-3 combines with J gene TRBJ2-1; 9 nucleotides agree with TRBD2. The CDR3 is 15 residues long. Germline CDR1 is SGHTA and CDR2 is FQGTGA. Trimming cost V 1 base and J 6 bases; bases outside gene matches: 4. CDR3 region: CASSLSGGALNEQFF. CDR3 nucleotides: TGTGCCAGCAGCTTAAGCGGGGGGGCGCTCAATGAGCAGTTCTTC.